This record looks at one T cell receptor (beta chain) sequence and its context. Its antigen is as yet unknown. TCRdb's table, derived via immunoSEQ multiplex PCR, lists solely in-frame clones and lacks some. The sample shows about 39,000 clones, 65% to 85% of them seen only once. From germline, CDR1 is SGHTA and CDR2 FQGTGA. V shed 5 bases and J 4 bases; nucleotides not matched to a gene: 5. The CDR3 loop spans 15 amino acids. These data are taken from a study of PD-1 blockade in mismatch repair-deficient tumors. Notes on the study in general: Tumor-resident clones, often absent from pretreatment blood, expanded after pembrolizumab and then contracted.

PCR or immunohistochemistry showed mismatch repair deficiency in every enrolled patient. The TCR-sequenced patients were a few responders to pembrolizumab. The sample in question was PBMCs, obtained approximately 9 months after starting pembrolizumab. The chain has TRBV7-3 and TRBJ2-1, with 10 bases matching TRBD2. The clonotype was recovered from an adult with mismatch repair-deficient cancer. Here the CDR3 reads CASSRLTSGYNEQFF. For the CDR3, the DNA is TGTGCCAGCAGCCGTCTGACTAGCGGGTACAATGAGCAGTTCTTC.